The T cell receptor beta chain under discussion was sequenced for a study of T cells in Graves' hyperthyroidism and ophthalmopathy. Many counts were recorded for this clonotype. The ends were cut back, 6 bases at V and 5 bases at J, with 6 bases in the middle. The germline V gene has CDR1 KGHDR and CDR2 SFDVKD. The CDR3 has 11 residues. Regions amplified from RNA transcripts were the TCR beta CDR3 regions. HTBI primers were used for first-round RT-PCR of the TCR CDR3. TCRdb re-called the multiplex PCR reads with MiXCR, one entry per CDR3 protein. The sample contains roughly 710,000 distinct CDR3 sequences, just over 35% of which appear only once.

The specimen sequenced was blood. The source is a woman between 40 and 50 years old with Graves' hyperthyroidism. This chain uses TRBV24-1 with TRBJ2-5; D unclear. CDR3 residues: CATSQGETQYF. The CDR3 coding sequence is TGTGCCACCAGTCAAGGGGAGACCCAGTACTTC.